These 25 T cell receptor delta chains came from one sample sequenced in a study of gamma-delta T cells after stem cell transplantation. TCRdb reprocessed the RT-PCR reads using CATT. This table has 1,500 or so delta-chain clones, more than 20% appearing once. The sequencing sample was made of gamma-delta T cells. The receptor set was obtained from a human donor. It is not recorded whose cells these are; they may come from a transplant donor.

The genes are TRDV2 and TRDJ1, with 12 positions matching TRDD3. This CDR3 comprises 17 residues. Trimming removed 2 bases from V and 0 bases from J; junction bases left unmatched: 6. Germline loops: CDR1 GEAIGNYY, CDR2 EKD. The CDR3 spells CACDRLGDTGDTDKLIF. DNA of the CDR3: TGTGCCTGTGACAGACTGGGGGATACTGGGGACACCGATAAACTCATCTTT.

This clone is medium-sized within its sample. This chain links TRDV2 with TRDJ1; 11 nucleotides agree with TRDD3. This CDR3 is 16 amino acids long. The V and J ends lost 2 bases and 2 bases, in that order; junction bases with no gene match: 6. Germline lookup yields CDR1 GEAIGNYY and CDR2 EKD. The CDR3 spells CACDSLLGDTTDKLIF. The CDR3 coding sequence is TGTGCCTGTGACAGTCTTTTGGGGGATACGACCGATAAACTCATCTTT.

V usage is TRDV1 and J usage is TRDJ1, with 8 nucleotides matching TRDD3. V lost 6 bases and J lost 0; bases outside the gene matches: 18. This CDR3 region has 19 residues. The germline gives CDR1 TSWWSYY, CDR2 QGS. CDR3 nucleotide sequence: TGTGCTCTTGGTCCTCCCACGTCTGGGGGACTCCAGTACACCGATAAACTCATCTTT. Residues: CALGPPTSGGLQYTDKLIF.

Sample share makes this clone large. This same CDR3 is encoded by further DNA sequences in the sample. The chain is built from TRDV2 and TRDJ3, with D hard to call. From germline, CDR1 is GEAIGNYY and CDR2 EKD. CDR3 length: 18 residues. V was shortened by 1 base and J by 0 bases, with 12 bases between the two germline ends. CDR3 in DNA: TGTGCCTGTGACACAGTACTGTCGAGCTCCTGGGACACCCGACAGATGTTTTTC. Amino acid sequence: CACDTVLSSSWDTRQMFF.

Judged by abundance, this clone is medium-sized. The chain uses TRDV2 and TRDJ1; 10 bases agree with TRDD3. The CDR3 consists of 18 residues. V dropped 2 bases and J dropped 5; count of bases not matched to a gene: 16. Germline V gene sequence: CDR1 GEAIGNYY, CDR2 EKD. The CDR3 here is CACDRVPTGGFDLDKLIF. The CDR3 nucleotides are TGTGCCTGTGACAGAGTCCCTACTGGGGGATTTGACTTGGATAAACTCATCTTT.

This clone came up a few times. This likely stems from a read error, as it lies one base from a far larger clone. This CDR3 is also generated by other DNA sequences in the sample. The chain recombines TRDV2 with TRDJ3; 12 nucleotides match TRDD3. Germline values: CDR1 GEAIGNYY, CDR2 EKD. This CDR3 comprises 21 residues. Trimming at V came to 3 bases and at J to 0 bases, leaving 11 bases not matched to a gene. CDR3 residues: CACDSVLGDTRSSWDTRQMFF. The CDR3 DNA reads as TGTGCCTGTGACTCAGTGCTGGGGGATACGCGGAGCTCCTGGGACACCCGACAGATGTTTTTC.

CDR3 DNA sequence: TGTGCTCTTGGGGAAGCCCCCTCCCTTCCTACGCGGGGGTACCCAACCGTACTGGGCCCGCTCTGGGACACCCGACAGATGTTTTTC. This translates into CALGEAPSLPTRGYPTVLGPLWDTRQMFF. The J gene is TRDJ3, the V gene TRDV1; the match to TRDD2 covers 9 bases. Unmatched junction bases numbered 38, after V lost 2 bases and J lost 3 bases. This CDR3 is 29 amino acids long. In germline, CDR1 is TSWWSYY, CDR2 QGS.

By share, this clone ranks as medium-sized. DNA of the CDR3: TGTGCTCTTGGGGAACCGTTCCTACTCCCTCTCTACTGGGGGATACGTGTGCCCGATAAACTCATCTTT. This codes for CALGEPFLLPLYWGIRVPDKLIF. The chain is built from TRDV1 and TRDJ1; 13 bases match TRDD3. CDR3 size: 23 residues. CDR1 and CDR2 from the germline V gene are TSWWSYY and QGS. The V and J ends lost 1 base and 3 bases, in that order; junction bases with no gene match: 23.

This chain joins TRDV2 and TRDJ1; the match to TRDD3 covers 10 bases. The CDR3 runs to 18 residues. CDR1 GEAIGNYY and CDR2 EKD come from the germline V gene. V trimming: 3 bases; J trimming: 0 bases; junction bases outside the gene matches: 12. This chain's CDR3 is CACDPLGGGYSYTDKLIF. The CDR3 bases are TGTGCCTGTGACCCCCTTGGTGGGGGATACTCGTACACCGATAAACTCATCTTT.

Turning to this clone: It differs at one base from a far larger clone, so likely a read error. Other DNA sequences in the same sample also yield this CDR3. The rearrangement joins TRDV2 to TRDJ1; 10 bases agree with TRDD3. The germline V gene encodes CDR1 GEAIGNYY and CDR2 EKD. This CDR3 region has 15 residues. Here the CDR3 DNA reads TGTGCCTGTGACATCTGGGGGATAGCTACCGATAAGCTCATCTTT. It translates to CACDIWGIATDKLIF.

This clone has a handful of counts. The J gene is TRDJ1, the V gene TRDV1, with TRDD3 matching over 8 bases. Trimming at V came to 0 bases and at J to 1 base, leaving 13 bases not matched to a gene. CDR3 length: 19 residues. CDR1 and CDR2 from the germline V gene are TSWWSYY and QGS. CDR3 sequence reads: CALGELVLPGLGATDKLIF. CDR3 DNA: TGTGCTCTTGGGGAACTAGTCCTTCCCGGACTGGGGGCCACCGATAAACTCATCTTT.

There are a few counts of this clone. The chain joins TRDV2 to TRDJ3; 13 bases match TRDD3. CDR3 length equals 26 residues. The V segment lost 0 bases and the J segment 0 bases; nucleotides outside the gene matches: 22. Germline CDR1 is GEAIGNYY and CDR2 is EKD. The CDR3 sequence is CACDTVLEPSLGDTLDFSWDTRQMFF. CDR3 nucleotide sequence: TGTGCCTGTGACACCGTCCTGGAACCCTCACTGGGGGATACGCTAGATTTCTCCTGGGACACCCGACAGATGTTTTTC.

This chain connects TRDV2 to TRDJ1, with TRDD3 matching 11 bases. V was pared by 5 bases and J by 9 bases, with 10 bases of the junction left unmatched. Germline CDR1 reads GEAIGNYY; CDR2 reads EKD. This CDR3 contains 14 residues. The CDR3 reads CACVELGDKSELIF. CDR3 sequence (DNA): TGTGCCTGTGTCGAACTGGGGGATAAGTCGGAACTCATCTTT.

On this clone itself: A far larger clone lies a single base away; this is likely a read error. The same CDR3 also results from other DNA sequences found in this sample. This sequence joins TRDV1 and TRDJ1, with 11 nucleotides matching TRDD3. Per the germline V gene, CDR1 is TSWWSYY and CDR2 is QGS. The length of the CDR3 is 24 residues. The CDR3 region is CALGELKPPLPRTGGYWGTDKLIF. The CDR3 nucleotides read TGCGCTCTTGGGGAACTTAAGCCCCCCCTTCCTAGGACTGGGGGATATTGGGGCACCGATAAACTCATCTTT.

By sample share, this clone is medium-sized. CDR3 in DNA: TGTGCCTGTGACACCCTCCGTACTGGGGGATACGCGTTGACCGATAAACTCATCTTT. Translated: CACDTLRTGGYALTDKLIF. The rearrangement links TRDV2 to TRDJ1; 13 nucleotides match TRDD3. Germline V gene lookup returns CDR1 GEAIGNYY and CDR2 EKD. This CDR3 spans 19 amino acids. The V and J ends lost 0 bases and 2 bases, in that order; junction bases with no gene match: 11.

In the case of this clone: TCRdb's listed protein matches a much larger clone and diverges from this DNA's translation at residue 8, likely through a read error; the protein shown comes from the DNA. The J gene is TRDJ1, the V gene TRDV2, with D unresolved. The CDR3 has 15 residues. Trimming took 0 bases from V and 0 from J, leaving 10 bases between them. Germline V gene lookup returns CDR1 GEAIGNYY and CDR2 EKD. CDR3 protein: CACDTVTTYTDKLIF. The CDR3 DNA reads as TGTGCCTGTGACACCGTGACGACGTACACCGATAAACTCATCTTT.

In its sample, this clone ranks as medium-sized. This chain joins TRDV1 and TRDJ1; tentatively, D is TRDD2 or TRDD3 (8 bases each). This CDR3 is built from 23 residues. Germline CDR1 is TSWWSYY and CDR2 is QGS. V lost 4 bases to trimming and J lost 1 base, with 37 bases between them. CDR3 sequence (DNA): TGTGCTCTTGGGGGACCGCTCCTTCCTATAATCTGGGGGAGCTGGGTGGGCACCGATAAACTCATCTTT. Translated: CALGGPLLPIIWGSWVGTDKLIF.

There are a few counts of this clone. It is likely a read error: a sequence one base away is far more abundant. Other DNA sequences in this sample translate to the same CDR3. The chain combines TRDV1 with TRDJ1; 12 bases match TRDD3. The CDR3 has 20 residues. Germline assignment: CDR1 TSWWSYY and CDR2 QGS. The CDR3 DNA sequence: TGTGCCCTTGGGGAAAGGCATACGACTGGGGGATACCCCGACACCGATAAACTCATCTTT. This translates into CALGERHTTGGYPDTDKLIF.

This clone is termed hyperexpanded. Other DNA sequences within the sample encode an identical CDR3. The gene calls are TRDV2 and TRDJ1; 10 positions match TRDD3. Germline-derived CDR1 and CDR2 are GEAIGNYY and EKD. CDR3 size: 16 residues. V lost 2 bases, J lost 6 bases, and 11 bases stayed unmatched. CDR3 nucleotide sequence: TGTGCCTGTGACAAGGTGGGGGATACAGGGGACTATAAACTCATCTTT. Its translation: CACDKVGDTGDYKLIF.

In its sample, this clone ranks as medium-sized. The chain combines TRDV2 with TRDJ1; D perhaps matches TRDD3 (5 bases). The V end lost 4 bases, the J end lost 0 bases, and 26 bases lay between the germline ends. CDR3 length: 19 amino acids. CDR1 and CDR2 (germline): GEAIGNYY, EKD. The CDR3, as DNA: TGTGCCTGTGATCCACTACTGCTCACACGTCAGGGATACACCGATAAACTCATCTTT. It specifies CACDPLLLTRQGYTDKLIF.

By sample fraction, this clone is medium-sized (0.01 to 0.1%). This chain joins TRDV2 and TRDJ1, with TRDD3 matching 10 bases. The germline CDR1 and CDR2 sequences are GEAIGNYY and EKD. The CDR3 extends over 15 amino acids. J gave up 0 bases and V 1 base, and 1 base lay outside the gene matches. The CDR3 loop is CACDTTGGYTDKLIF. The CDR3 DNA reads as TGTGCCTGTGACACGACTGGGGGATACACCGATAAACTCATCTTT.

This clone is termed large. Here the CDR3 reads CACDPVLSTDKLIF. Written as DNA, the CDR3 is TGTGCCTGTGACCCAGTACTTTCAACCGATAAACTCATCTTT. V is TRDV2 and J is TRDJ1; D unresolved. The CDR3 contains 14 residues. The germline V gene encodes CDR1 GEAIGNYY and CDR2 EKD. V was shortened by 3 bases and J by 2 bases, with 12 bases between the two germline ends.

Notes on this clone: Since a far larger clone is one base different, this is likely a read error. Within the sample, other DNA sequences also encode this same CDR3. This chain uses TRDV2 with TRDJ3, with TRDD3 matching 7 bases. This CDR3 is 18 amino acids long. Germline V lookup: CDR1 GEAIGNYY, CDR2 EKD. The CDR3 DNA reads TGTGCCTGCGACAGGATGGGGGAAGCGACCTGGGACACCCGACAGATGTTTTTC. Translation gives CACDRMGEATWDTRQMFF.

The chain uses TRDV2 and TRDJ1, with D possibly being TRDD3 (6 bases). V lost 3 bases, J lost 0 bases, and 16 bases lay in between. The CDR3 sequence is 16 residues long. Germline V gene lookup returns CDR1 GEAIGNYY and CDR2 EKD. In DNA, the CDR3 is TGTGCCTGTGACCCCTTGGTGGGGGTGTACACCGATAAACTCATCTTT. This sequence encodes CACDPLVGVYTDKLIF.

In this sample, this clone turned up a few times. A read error is the likely source, as a far larger clone sits one nucleotide away. The genes are TRDV1 and TRDJ1, with D perhaps matching TRDD2 or TRDD3 (7 bases each). CDR1 and CDR2 (germline): TSWWSYY, QGS. The germline V and J ends were trimmed by 0 bases and 0 bases, with 32 bases remaining between them. The CDR3 runs to 23 residues. The CDR3 protein is CALGELGTLPKSDWGSYTDKLIF. CDR3 sequence (DNA): TGTGCTCTTGGGGAACTAGGGACTCTTCCTAAGTCTGACTGGGGCTCTTACACCGATAAACTCATCTTT.